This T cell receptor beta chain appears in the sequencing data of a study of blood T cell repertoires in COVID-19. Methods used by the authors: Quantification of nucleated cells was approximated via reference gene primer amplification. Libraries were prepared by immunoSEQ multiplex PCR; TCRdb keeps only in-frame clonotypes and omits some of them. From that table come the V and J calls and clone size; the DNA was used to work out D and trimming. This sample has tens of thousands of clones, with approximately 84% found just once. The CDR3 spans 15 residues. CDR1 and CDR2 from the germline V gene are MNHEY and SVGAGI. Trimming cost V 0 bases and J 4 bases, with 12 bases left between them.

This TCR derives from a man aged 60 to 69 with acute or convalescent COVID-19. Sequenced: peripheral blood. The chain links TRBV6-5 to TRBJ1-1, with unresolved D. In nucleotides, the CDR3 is TGTGCCAGCAGTTACTCAACCGGTTTGAGCACTGAAGCTTTCTTT. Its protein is CASSYSTGLSTEAFF.